What follows describes a single T cell receptor (beta chain). Its target is unknown. Data came from immunoSEQ multiplex PCR; TCRdb stores just in-frame clones and leaves some out. The table shows some 70,000 clones, with almost 80% occurring only once. Mismatch repair deficiency was confirmed in all patients, by PCR or immunohistochemistry. TCR sequencing covered a few patients who responded to pembrolizumab. Losses at the gene ends were 5 bases for V and 1 base for J; bases not matched to a gene: 6. The CDR3 is 16 residues long. The V gene's germline CDR1 is LNHNV and CDR2 YYDKDF (reference sequence). This entry belongs to a study of PD-1 blockade in mismatch repair-deficient tumors. At the level of the study: Patients had approximately 12 mismatch repair-deficient cancer types and were previously treated and progressing. Study-level findings and limits: Tumor-resident clones, often undetectable pretreatment in blood, expanded then contracted after pembrolizumab.

This receptor was taken from an adult with mismatch repair-deficient cancer. Source: peripheral blood, taken 2 weeks after starting pembrolizumab. This chain connects TRBV15 to TRBJ2-5, with 11 bases identical to TRBD2. The CDR3 here is CATSHRTSGLQETQYF. The CDR3 DNA is TGTGCCACCAGCCATCGGACTAGCGGGCTCCAAGAGACCCAGTACTTC. The whole variable domain, filled in from reference TRBV15 and TRBJ2-5, reads DAMVIQNPRYQVTQFGKPVTLSCSQTLNHNVMYWYQQKSSQAPKLLFHYYDKDFNNEADTPDNFQSRRPNTSFCFLDIRSPGLGDTAMYLCATSHRTSGLQETQYFGPGTRLLVL.